This is a list of T cell receptor beta chains from one sample in a study of blood T cell repertoires in COVID-19. Only in-frame clones appear in the TCRdb table, and some are missing; sequencing was by immunoSEQ multiplex PCR. The sample has some 270,000 clones, over 85% seen once. Sequenced input: PBMCs or T cells enriched from blood (not recorded which). The receptors were gathered from a woman aged 60-70 years who had recovered from COVID-19. CDR3s include the opening cysteine and the closing phenylalanine or tryptophan. D genes are given only for firm matches. Expanded clones get a size class; other rows say once, few or many, or leave the size out.

clone_size	d_call	j_call	cdr3_length	v_call	cdr3_aa	cdr3_nt
-	TRBD1	TRBJ1-5	14	TRBV29-1	CSVLSGQGNQPQHF	TGCAGCGTCCTCTCAGGACAGGGCAATCAGCCCCAGCATTTT
-	TRBD1	TRBJ1-5	17	TRBV19	CASSQTSGTGGFEPQHF	TGTGCCAGTAGTCAAACTTCCGGGACAGGGGGCTTTGAGCCCCAGCATTTT
-	-	TRBJ2-5	12	TRBV30	CAWSRDQETQYF	TGTGCCTGGAGCAGGGATCAAGAGACCCAGTACTTC
-	TRBD1	TRBJ2-1	15	TRBV2	CASRGRDRGLGEQFF	TGTGCCAGCAGGGGCCGGGACAGGGGGCTGGGTGAGCAGTTCTTC
-	-	TRBJ1-2	11	TRBV20-1	CSARALYGYTF	TGCAGTGCTAGAGCCCTCTATGGCTACACCTTC
-	-	TRBJ2-3	15	TRBV27	CASTPRGIGTDTQYF	TGTGCCAGCACCCCTAGGGGAATTGGCACAGATACGCAGTATTTT
-	-	TRBJ1-1	13	TRBV28	CASSMVVRTEAFF	TGTGCCAGCAGTATGGTGGTGAGGACTGAAGCTTTCTTT
-	-	TRBJ2-7	17	TRBV5-1	CASSLGWDLDGGYEQYF	TGCGCCAGCAGCTTGGGGTGGGACCTCGACGGGGGCTACGAGCAGTACTTC
-	TRBD1	TRBJ1-1	13	TRBV24-1	CATSEGARTEAFF	TGTGCCACCAGCGAGGGGGCGCGGACTGAAGCTTTCTTT
-	TRBD1	TRBJ1-2	14	TRBV19	CASSPQGPYFGYTF	TGTGCCAGTAGCCCACAGGGGCCCTACTTCGGCTACACCTTC
once	TRBD2	TRBJ2-3	19	TRBV19	CASSINAGGHAGYTDTQYF	TGTGCCAGTAGTATAAATGCGGGGGGGCATGCAGGATACACAGATACGCAGTATTTT
-	TRBD1	TRBJ1-1	13	TRBV25-1	CASLDRVNTEAFF	TGTGCCAGCCTCGACAGGGTGAACACTGAAGCTTTCTTT
-	-	TRBJ1-2	13	TRBV3-1/TRBV3-2	CASSQAGFYGYTF	TGTGCCAGCAGCCAAGCAGGGTTCTATGGCTACACCTTC
-	TRBD1	TRBJ1-1	15	TRBV4-1	CASSQAGQGYTEAFF	TGCGCCAGCAGCCAAGCGGGACAGGGGTACACTGAAGCTTTCTTT
-	-	TRBJ1-6	17	TRBV3-1/TRBV3-2	CASSQVQGSSYNSPLHF	TGTGCCAGCAGCCAAGTACAGGGAAGCTCCTATAATTCACCCCTCCACTTT
-	TRBD2	TRBJ2-2	15	TRBV6-5	CASRERGGGYGELFF	TGTGCCAGCAGAGAGCGGGGGGGAGGCTACGGGGAGCTGTTTTTT
-	-	TRBJ1-1	13	TRBV10-1	CATTKNRDTEAFF	TGCGCCACTACGAAAAACAGGGACACTGAAGCTTTCTTT
-	-	TRBJ1-1	14	TRBV28	CASSLWEDRTEAFF	TGTGCCAGCAGTTTATGGGAGGACAGAACTGAAGCTTTCTTT
-	TRBD2	TRBJ2-1	15	TRBV6-2/TRBV6-3	CASSYGGRAYNEQFF	TGTGCCAGCAGTTACGGCGGGAGGGCCTACAATGAGCAGTTCTTC
-	-	TRBJ2-7	15	TRBV28	CASSRPGTDSYEQYF	TGTGCCAGCAGCCGACCCGGGACTGACTCCTACGAGCAGTACTTC
-	TRBD1	TRBJ2-1	14	TRBV7-9	CASTRTGGYNEQFF	TGTGCCAGCACCAGGACAGGGGGTTACAATGAGCAGTTCTTC
-	-	TRBJ2-1	15	TRBV24-1	CATSAPRGSVYEQFF	TGTGCCACCAGTGCCCCGCGGGGTAGCGTGTATGAGCAGTTCTTC
-	-	TRBJ1-1	11	TRBV20-1	CSAKEITEAFF	TGCAGTGCTAAGGAGATTACTGAAGCTTTCTTT
-	TRBD1	TRBJ1-4	15	TRBV7-8	CASSSTGQPNEKLFF	TGTGCCAGCAGCTCGACGGGACAGCCAAATGAAAAACTGTTTTTT
-	-	TRBJ2-4	18	TRBV6-6	CASSLRAEITLAKNIQYF	TGTGCCAGCAGTCTCAGGGCTGAGATCACTCTAGCCAAAAACATTCAGTACTTC
-	-	TRBJ2-1	15	TRBV2	CATMVSSSSYNEQFF	TGTGCCACTATGGTTTCCTCGAGCTCCTACAATGAGCAGTTCTTC
-	TRBD1	TRBJ1-4	15	TRBV24-1	CATSDRTGGDEKLFF	TGTGCCACCAGTGATAGGACAGGGGGCGATGAAAAACTGTTTTTT
-	TRBD1	TRBJ1-5	18	TRBV27	CASSLIGTGLVSNQPQHF	TGTGCCAGCAGTTTAATCGGGACAGGACTGGTGAGCAATCAGCCCCAGCATTTT
-	-	TRBJ1-1	14	TRBV21-1	CASSKGGGEVEAFF	TGTGCCAGCAGCAAAGGAGGGGGGGAGGTTGAAGCTTTCTTT
-	-	TRBJ1-2	15	TRBV7-3	CASSFQGAGTSGYTF	TGTGCCAGCAGCTTTCAAGGGGCAGGGACTTCGGGCTACACCTTC
-	-	TRBJ1-2	14	TRBV6-5	CASILEPSAGGYTF	TGTGCCAGCATCCTCGAACCGAGCGCCGGTGGCTACACCTTC
-	TRBD2	TRBJ2-1	15	TRBV7-3	CASSITSGTYNEQFF	TGTGCCAGCAGCATCACTAGCGGGACCTACAATGAGCAGTTCTTC
-	-	TRBJ1-1	13	TRBV5-1	CASSGDETTEAFF	TGCGCCAGCAGCGGAGACGAGACCACTGAAGCTTTCTTT
-	-	TRBJ2-1	13	TRBV2	CASSDLQSNEQFF	TGTGCCAGCAGTGACTTACAGAGCAATGAGCAGTTCTTC
few	-	TRBJ1-1	16	TRBV5-1	CASSLALQRLNTEAFF	TGCGCCAGCAGCTTGGCCCTACAGAGACTGAACACTGAAGCTTTCTTT